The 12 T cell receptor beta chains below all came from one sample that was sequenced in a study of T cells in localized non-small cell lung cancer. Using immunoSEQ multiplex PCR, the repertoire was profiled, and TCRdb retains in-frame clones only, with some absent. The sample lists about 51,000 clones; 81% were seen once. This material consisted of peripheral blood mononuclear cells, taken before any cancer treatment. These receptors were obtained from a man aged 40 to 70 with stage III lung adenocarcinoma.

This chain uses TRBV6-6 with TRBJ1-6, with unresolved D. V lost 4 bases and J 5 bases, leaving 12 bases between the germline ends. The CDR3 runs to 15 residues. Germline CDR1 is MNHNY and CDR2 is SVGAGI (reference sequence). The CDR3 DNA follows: TGTGCCAGCAGTTCATTACCATCTAATAATTCACCCCTCCACTTT. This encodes CASSSLPSNNSPLHF.

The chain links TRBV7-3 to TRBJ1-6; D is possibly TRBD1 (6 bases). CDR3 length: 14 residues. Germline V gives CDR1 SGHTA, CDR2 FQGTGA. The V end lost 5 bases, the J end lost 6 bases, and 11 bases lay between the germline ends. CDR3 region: CASSPGGGNSPLHF. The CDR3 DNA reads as TGTGCCAGCAGCCCCGGAGGGGGTAATTCACCCCTCCACTTT.

The CDR3 spells CASSPLGGGEQFF. CDR3 DNA: TGTGCCAGCAGCCCCCTGGGGGGGGGTGAGCAGTTCTTC. The gene calls are TRBV4-2 and TRBJ2-1; TRBD2 aligns across 7 bases. The V segment lost 4 bases and the J segment 9 bases; nucleotides outside the gene matches: 6. In germline, CDR1 is LGHNA, CDR2 YNFKEQ. This CDR3 has 13 amino acids.

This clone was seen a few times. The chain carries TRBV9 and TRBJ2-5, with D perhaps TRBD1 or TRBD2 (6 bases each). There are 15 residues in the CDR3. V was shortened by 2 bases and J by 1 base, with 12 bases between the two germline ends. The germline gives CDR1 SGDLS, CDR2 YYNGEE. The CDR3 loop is CASSVSGALQETQYF. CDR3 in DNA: TGTGCCAGCAGCGTTTCGGGGGCCCTCCAAGAGACCCAGTACTTC. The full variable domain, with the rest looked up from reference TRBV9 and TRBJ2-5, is DSGVTQTPKHLITATGQRVTLRCSPRSGDLSVYWYQQSLDQGLQFLIQYYNGEERAKGNILERFSAQQFPDLHSELNLSSLELGDSALYFCASSVSGALQETQYFGPGTRLLVL.

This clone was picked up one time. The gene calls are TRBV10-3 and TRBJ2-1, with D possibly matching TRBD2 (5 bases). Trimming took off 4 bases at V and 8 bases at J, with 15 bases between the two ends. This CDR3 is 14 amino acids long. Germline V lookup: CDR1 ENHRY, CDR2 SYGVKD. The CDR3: CAISAGIGSDEQFF. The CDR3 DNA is TGTGCCATCAGTGCGGGGATTGGCAGCGATGAGCAGTTCTTC.

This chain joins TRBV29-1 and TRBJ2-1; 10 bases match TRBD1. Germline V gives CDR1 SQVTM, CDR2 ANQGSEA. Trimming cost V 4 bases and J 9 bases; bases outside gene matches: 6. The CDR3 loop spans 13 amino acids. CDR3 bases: TGCAGCGTTGGGGGGACAGGGGCGCCTGAGCAGTTCTTC. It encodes CSVGGTGAPEQFF.

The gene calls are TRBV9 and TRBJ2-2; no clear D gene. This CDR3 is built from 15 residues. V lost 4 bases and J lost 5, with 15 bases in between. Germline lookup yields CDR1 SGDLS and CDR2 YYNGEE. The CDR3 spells CASSPRPLGTGELFF. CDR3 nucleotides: TGTGCCAGCAGCCCCCGACCCCTAGGGACCGGGGAGCTGTTTTTT.

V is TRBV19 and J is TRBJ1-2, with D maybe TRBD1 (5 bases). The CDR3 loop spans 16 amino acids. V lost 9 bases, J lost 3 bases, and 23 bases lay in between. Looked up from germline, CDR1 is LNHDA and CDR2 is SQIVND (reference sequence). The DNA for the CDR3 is TGTGCCAGAATCCGACCGGCTGGGGCCGGGGACTATGGCTACACCTTC. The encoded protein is CARIRPAGAGDYGYTF.

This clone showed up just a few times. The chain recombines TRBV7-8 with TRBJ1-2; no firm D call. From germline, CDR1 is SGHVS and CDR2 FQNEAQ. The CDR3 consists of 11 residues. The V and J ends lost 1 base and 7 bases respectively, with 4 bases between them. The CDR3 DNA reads TGTGCCAGCAGCTTAGGTGGTGGCTACACCTTC. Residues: CASSLGGGYTF.

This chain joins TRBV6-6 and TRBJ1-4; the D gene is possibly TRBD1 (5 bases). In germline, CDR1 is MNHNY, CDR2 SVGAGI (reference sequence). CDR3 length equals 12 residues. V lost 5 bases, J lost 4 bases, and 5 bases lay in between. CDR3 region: CASSQGNEKLFF. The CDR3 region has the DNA TGTGCCAGCAGTCAGGGTAATGAAAAACTGTTTTTT.

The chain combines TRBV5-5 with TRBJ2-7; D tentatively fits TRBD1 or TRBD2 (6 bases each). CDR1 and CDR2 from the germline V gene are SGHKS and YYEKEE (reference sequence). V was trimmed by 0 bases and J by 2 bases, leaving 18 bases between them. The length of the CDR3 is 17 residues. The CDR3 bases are TGTGCCAGCAGCTTGGCTGGAGGGGGAACGATTCCCTACGAGCAGTACTTC. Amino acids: CASSLAGGGTIPYEQYF.

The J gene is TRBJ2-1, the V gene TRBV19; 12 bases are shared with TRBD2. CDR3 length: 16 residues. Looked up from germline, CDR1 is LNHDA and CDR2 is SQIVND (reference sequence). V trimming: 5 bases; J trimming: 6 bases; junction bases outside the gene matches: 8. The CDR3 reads CASSLTSGGFVNEQFF. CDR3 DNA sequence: TGTGCCAGTAGTTTAACTAGCGGGGGGTTCGTCAATGAGCAGTTCTTC.